Below, 10 T cell receptor beta chains from the same sample are listed, as sequenced in a study of cytomegalovirus exposure and HLA in healthy donors. The primer mix had 60 Vbeta and 13 Jbeta primers. Only in-frame clones appear in the TCRdb table, and some are missing; sequencing was by immunoSEQ multiplex PCR. Altogether about 240,000 clones are present, 82% being singletons, with the ten largest covering 4.5% to 6%. Sequenced: PBMCs. The receptors shown here come from a middle-aged woman in good health and CMV-seropositive.

This clone appeared once. The gene calls are TRBV6-5 and TRBJ1-5; TRBD1 agrees at 7 bases. The CDR3 contains 13 residues. V lost 4 bases and J lost 4; bases outside the gene matches: 1. The germline gives CDR1 MNHEY, CDR2 SVGAGI. CDR3 amino acids: CASSSRGNQPQHF. DNA of the CDR3: TGTGCCAGCAGTTCCAGGGGGAATCAGCCCCAGCATTTT.

The rearrangement uses TRBV4-3 and TRBJ2-1; 7 positions match TRBD2. The CDR3 is made up of 15 amino acids. The germline V gene has CDR1 LGHNA and CDR2 YSLEER. V gave up 2 bases and J gave up 9 bases; unmatched junction bases: 10. CDR3 DNA sequence: TGCGCCAGCAGCCAATATACCGGGAGGACGAGTGAGCAGTTCTTC. Amino acids: CASSQYTGRTSEQFF.

This clone was recorded a few times. V usage is TRBV5-4 and J usage is TRBJ2-7; 14 bases match TRBD2. The CDR3 is made up of 16 amino acids. Germline V gene sequence: CDR1 SGHNT, CDR2 YYREEE (reference sequence). V shed 2 bases, J shed 5 bases, and the junction held 6 bases outside the gene matches. The CDR3 DNA reads TGTGCCAGCAGCTTCCGACTAGCGGGAGGGCCCCACGAGCAGTACTTC. Translated, it gives CASSFRLAGGPHEQYF.

This clone was counted only a few times. This chain joins TRBV6-5 and TRBJ2-7; TRBD1 matches 9 bases. The germline V gene encodes CDR1 MNHEY and CDR2 SVGAGI. There are 15 residues in the CDR3. J gave up 6 bases and V 6 bases, and 12 bases lay outside the gene matches. CDR3 protein: CASRPTGTGLVEQYF. The DNA of the CDR3 is TGTGCCAGCAGGCCGACCGGGACAGGGTTGGTCGAGCAGTACTTC.

In its sample, this clone was seen a few times. The chain has TRBV15 and TRBJ1-2, with TRBD1 identical over 7 bases. Germline-derived CDR1 and CDR2 are LNHNV and YYDKDF (reference sequence). After removal of 0 bases from V and 2 bases from J, the junction contained 9 bases not matched to a gene. This CDR3 is built from 17 residues. The CDR3 bases are TGTGCCACCAGCAGAGATAGCAGGGGGAAGATCAACTATGGCTACACCTTC. This gives the protein CATSRDSRGKINYGYTF. The complete variable domain, with remaining parts taken from reference TRBV15 and TRBJ1-2, reads DAMVIQNPRYQVTQFGKPVTLSCSQTLNHNVMYWYQQKSSQAPKLLFHYYDKDFNNEADTPDNFQSRRPNTSFCFLDIRSPGLGDTAMYLCATSRDSRGKINYGYTFGSGTRLTVV.

The gene calls are TRBV5-6 and TRBJ2-5; 8 bases fit TRBD1. The length of the CDR3 is 15 residues. Trimming cost V 6 bases and J 5 bases; bases outside gene matches: 12. The V gene's germline CDR1 is SGHDT and CDR2 YYEEEE. CDR3 protein: CASTLRTGRTETQYF. CDR3 DNA sequence: TGTGCCAGCACCCTTAGGACAGGGAGGACGGAGACCCAGTACTTC.

The chain combines TRBV7-2 with TRBJ1-2; no definite D call. The ends were cut back, 2 bases at V and 10 bases at J, with 11 bases in the middle. CDR3 length equals 12 residues. Germline V lookup: CDR1 SGHTA, CDR2 FQGNSA. CDR3 DNA: TGTGCCAGCAGCTTACCTTACAATGACTACACCTTC. Protein sequence: CASSLPYNDYTF.

The chain couples TRBV4-3 to TRBJ1-2, with D perhaps TRBD1 (5 bases). Germline CDR1 reads LGHNA; CDR2 reads YSLEER. Trimming removed 1 base from V and 4 bases from J, with 10 bases in between. This CDR3 is built from 14 residues. The CDR3 bases are TGCGCCAGCAGCCAAGTGGGGGGAAGCTATGGCTACACCTTC. This translates into CASSQVGGSYGYTF.

The J gene is TRBJ1-1, the V gene TRBV7-3; TRBD1 matches 9 bases. This CDR3 region has 14 residues. Germline V gives CDR1 SGHTA, CDR2 FQGTGA. The trim removed 3 bases at V and 7 bases at J, leaving 6 bases unmatched. In DNA, the CDR3 is TGTGCCAGCAGCTTGGACAGGGGAAGAGGTGAAGCTTTCTTT. This sequence encodes CASSLDRGRGEAFF.

The genes are TRBV30 and TRBJ2-5; 8 bases match TRBD1. The germline CDR1 and CDR2 sequences are GTSNPN and SVGIG (reference sequence). J lost 2 bases, V lost 4 bases, and 9 bases had no gene match. The CDR3 is 15 residues long. The CDR3 sequence is CAWKRQGALQETQYF. DNA of the CDR3: TGTGCCTGGAAGCGTCAGGGGGCGCTTCAAGAGACCCAGTACTTC. The variable domain in full, with the rest retrieved from reference TRBV30 and TRBJ2-5, is SQTIHQWPATLVQPVGSPLSLECTVEGTSNPNLYWYRQAAGRGLQLLFYSVGIGQISSEVPQNLSASRPQDRQFILSSKKLLLSDSGFYLCAWKRQGALQETQYFGPGTRLLVL.